This T cell receptor (delta chain) originates from a study of gamma-delta T cells after stem cell transplantation. Looked up from germline, CDR1 is GEAIGNYY and CDR2 is EKD. The length of the CDR3 is 17 residues. Unmatched junction bases numbered 10, after V lost 0 bases and J lost 10 bases. TCRdb re-analyzed the RT-PCR reads via CATT. The profile shows 2,800 or so delta-chain clones, around 3.4% of them singletons. Sample share makes this clone medium-sized (0.01 to 0.1%). This receptor was obtained from a human donor. It is not recorded whose cells these are; they may come from a transplant donor. The chain has TRDV2 and TRDJ3, with 8 bases that match TRDD3. Sequences were obtained from gamma-delta T cells. The CDR3, as DNA: TGTGCCTGTGACACCGCGGGAATGGGGGATGCGACCCGACAGATGTTTTTC. This gives the protein CACDTAGMGDATRQMFF.